These 27 T cell receptor beta chains originate from one sample sequenced in a study of T cells in pancreatic ductal adenocarcinoma. No neoadjuvant therapy was given to the selected pancreatic ductal adenocarcinoma patients before their surgery. TCRdb keeps only in-frame clones here, not all; method: immunoSEQ multiplex PCR. Of about 29,000 clones in the sample, approximately 90% were seen once. The specimen sequenced was PBMCs. These receptors were obtained from a human donor with pancreatic ductal adenocarcinoma.

The chain combines TRBV4-3 with TRBJ2-7; D is uncertain. This CDR3 contains 15 residues. Germline V gene lookup returns CDR1 LGHNA and CDR2 YSLEER. V was shortened by 0 bases and J by 3 bases, with 12 bases between the two germline ends. The CDR3 loop is CASSQDVSGVYEQYF. Written as DNA, the CDR3 is TGCGCCAGCAGCCAAGATGTTTCAGGAGTCTACGAGCAGTACTTC.

In the case of this clone: This specimen includes other DNA sequences encoding the same CDR3. The V gene is TRBV5-1, the J gene TRBJ2-3; no clear D. Trimming removed 0 bases from V and 4 bases from J, with 0 bases in between. The germline gives CDR1 SGHRS, CDR2 YFSETQ. The CDR3 runs to 11 residues. The CDR3 sequence: CASSLADTQYF. CDR3 bases: TGCGCCAGCAGCTTGGCAGATACGCAGTATTTT.

V is TRBV30 and J is TRBJ1-1; no firm D call. This CDR3 is 12 amino acids long. The V and J ends lost 6 bases and 3 bases respectively, with 11 bases between them. Germline V gene sequence: CDR1 GTSNPN, CDR2 SVGIG (reference sequence). The CDR3 protein is CACSVTDTEAFF. Written as DNA, the CDR3 is TGTGCCTGTTCGGTTACAGACACTGAAGCTTTCTTT.

This chain joins TRBV11-2 and TRBJ2-5, with D possibly matching TRBD2 (5 bases). Germline CDR1 reads SGHAT; CDR2 reads FQNNGV. This CDR3 contains 12 residues. V was clipped by 6 bases and J by 5 bases, with 10 bases between them. The CDR3 nucleotides read TGTGCCAGCAGGGGGAGTCGGGAGACCCAGTACTTC. This translates into CASRGSRETQYF.

The chain uses TRBV6-1 and TRBJ1-5, with TRBD1 as a possible D gene (5 bases). This CDR3 contains 15 residues. Trimming cost V 4 bases and J 3 bases, with 13 bases left between them. Germline loops: CDR1 MNHNS, CDR2 SASEGT. Written as DNA, the CDR3 is TGTGCCAGCAGTGTGGGGAGGGGTGCCAATCAGCCCCAGCATTTT. Translating gives CASSVGRGANQPQHF.

This clone was seen once. The CDR3 DNA is TGTGCCAGCAGCTTGTCTAGCGGGAGATCGGTCGGCTACGAGCAGTACTTC. Protein: CASSLSSGRSVGYEQYF. The rearrangement joins TRBV5-4 to TRBJ2-7; 10 bases map to TRBD2. The V segment lost 1 base and the J segment 3 bases; nucleotides outside the gene matches: 10. Germline loops: CDR1 SGHNT, CDR2 YYREEE (reference sequence). CDR3 length equals 17 residues.

The J gene is TRBJ1-2, the V gene TRBV7-2; the D gene is possibly TRBD1 (5 bases). Deletions cut 5 bases from V and 5 bases from J, with 24 bases between. Germline CDR1 and CDR2: SGHTA and FQGNSA. CDR3 size: 17 residues. CDR3 sequence (DNA): TGTGCCAGCAGCACCCGCCAGCCCGACAGCGTCCATTATGGCTACACCTTC. Its protein is CASSTRQPDSVHYGYTF.

CDR3 nucleotides: TGTGCCACCAAGGACAGAACTAATGAAAAACTGTTTTTT. This sequence encodes CATKDRTNEKLFF. The chain uses TRBV2 and TRBJ1-4; D possibly corresponds to TRBD1 (6 bases). The V gene lost 10 bases and the J gene lost 1 base, with 10 bases spanning the gap. The CDR3 runs to 13 residues. Germline CDR1 and CDR2: SNHLY and FYNNEI.

This chain uses TRBV11-2 with TRBJ1-2; perhaps TRBD1 as D (6 bases). The germline V and J ends were trimmed by 2 bases and 4 bases, with 14 bases remaining between them. Germline values: CDR1 SGHAT, CDR2 FQNNGV. The CDR3 spans 15 residues. The CDR3 reads CASSLSDSSLYGYTF. The CDR3 nucleotides are TGTGCCAGCAGCTTATCGGACAGCAGCCTCTATGGCTACACCTTC.

CDR3 residues: CATSRSPSSEHEQFF. In DNA, the CDR3 is TGTGCCACCAGCAGATCTCCTTCTAGCGAGCACGAGCAGTTCTTC. The chain combines TRBV15 with TRBJ2-1; TRBD2 is a possible D gene (6 bases). CDR3 length: 15 amino acids. Germline loops: CDR1 LNHNV, CDR2 YYDKDF (reference sequence). V was clipped by 2 bases and J by 10 bases, with 18 bases between them.

The V and J genes are TRBV30 and TRBJ1-6; possible D gene TRBD1, 5 bases. CDR3 size: 13 residues. In germline, CDR1 is GTSNPN, CDR2 SVGIG (reference sequence). Trimming stripped 8 bases from V and 4 bases from J, with 12 bases between. CDR3 coding DNA: TGTGCCGGGACTCCAGGGTATAATTCACCCCTCCACTTT. Its translation is CAGTPGYNSPLHF.

The chain employs TRBV7-8 and TRBJ1-3, with D maybe TRBD1 (6 bases). V was trimmed by 5 bases and J by 0 bases, leaving 14 bases between them. There are 16 residues in the CDR3. Germline V gives CDR1 SGHVS, CDR2 FQNEAQ. As DNA, the CDR3 is TGTGCCAGCAGCGCCCTACAGGGCCGCTCTGGAAACACCATATATTTT. Amino acids: CASSALQGRSGNTIYF.

The chain is built from TRBV7-2 and TRBJ2-5; TRBD2 aligns across 15 bases. The CDR3 length is 17 residues. Trimming at V came to 1 base and at J to 2 bases, leaving 2 bases not matched to a gene. Germline lookup yields CDR1 SGHTA and CDR2 FQGNSA. The CDR3 DNA reads as TGTGCCAGCAGCTTAGGAGGACTAGCGGGAGGGCAAGAGACCCAGTACTTC. Translation: CASSLGGLAGGQETQYF.

The CDR3, as DNA: TGTGCCAGCAGTTATGACCCTTTAGATACGCAGTATTTT. This translates into CASSYDPLDTQYF. The chain joins TRBV6-1 to TRBJ2-3; D not certain. Trimming took off 5 bases at V and 5 bases at J, with 11 bases between the two ends. CDR1 is MNHNS, CDR2 SASEGT, per germline. The CDR3 is 13 amino acids.

The chain joins TRBV5-6 to TRBJ2-5; the match to TRBD2 covers 7 bases. Germline V CDR1 and CDR2: SGHDT, YYEEEE. V lost 4 bases, J lost 1 base, and 16 bases stayed unmatched. CDR3 size: 18 residues. CDR3 protein: CASSREGQPELFQETQYF. Here the CDR3 DNA reads TGTGCCAGCAGCAGGGAGGGGCAGCCCGAACTTTTCCAAGAGACCCAGTACTTC. Together with reference TRBV5-6 and TRBJ2-5, the CDR3 gives the full variable domain: DAGVTQSPTHLIKTRGQQVTLRCSPKSGHDTVSWYQQALGQGPQFIFQYYEEEERQRGNFPDRFSGHQFPNYSSELNVNALLLGDSALYLCASSREGQPELFQETQYFGPGTRLLVL.

The rearrangement joins TRBV7-9 to TRBJ2-7, with TRBD2 matching over 9 bases. Trimming at V came to 7 bases and at J to 7 bases, leaving 14 bases not matched to a gene. CDR3 length: 15 residues. Germline values: CDR1 SEHNR, CDR2 FQNEAQ (reference sequence). The CDR3 region has the DNA TGTGCCAGCAACTCTATAGCGGGAGATCCGGGAGAGCAGTACTTC. As protein: CASNSIAGDPGEQYF.

The gene calls are TRBV27 and TRBJ2-7, with 9 positions matching TRBD1. This CDR3 comprises 14 residues. J was trimmed by 2 bases and V by 6 bases; bases with no gene match: 5. From germline, CDR1 is MNHEY and CDR2 SMNVEV (reference sequence). The CDR3 nucleotides read TGTGCCAGCAGAGGACAGGGGAAAACCTACGAGCAGTACTTC. Translating it yields CASRGQGKTYEQYF.

V is TRBV18 and J is TRBJ2-2; 9 bases are shared with TRBD1. This CDR3 region has 18 residues. V shed 1 base, J shed 5 bases, and the junction held 11 bases outside the gene matches. CDR1 KGHSH and CDR2 LQKENI come from the germline V gene. CDR3 amino acids: CASSPQPPGQGKTGELFF. In nucleotides, the CDR3 is TGTGCCAGCTCACCACAGCCACCGGGACAGGGAAAGACCGGGGAGCTGTTTTTT. Combining the CDR3 with reference TRBV18 and TRBJ2-2 gives the whole variable domain NAGVMQNPRHLVRRRGQEARLRCSPMKGHSHVYWYRQLPEEGLKFMVYLQKENIIDESGMPKERFSAEFPKEGPSILRIQQVVRGDSAAYFCASSPQPPGQGKTGELFFGEGSRLTVL.

The rearrangement uses TRBV4-2 and TRBJ1-2; tentatively, D is TRBD1 (5 bases). Germline V gene sequence: CDR1 LGHNA, CDR2 YNFKEQ. The CDR3 has 15 amino acids. Between the trimmed V and J ends, which lost 0 bases and 5 bases, there was a span of 13 bases. The CDR3 region has the DNA TGTGCCAGCAGCCAAGAAGAGGGGATGGGGTATGGCTACACCTTC. Its translation: CASSQEEGMGYGYTF.

The V gene is TRBV19, the J gene TRBJ2-2; tentative D call: TRBD2 (6 bases). The CDR3 length is 15 residues. V was trimmed by 5 bases and J by 5 bases, leaving 15 bases between them. CDR1 is LNHDA and CDR2 is SQIVND in the germline V gene (reference sequence). The CDR3 sequence is CASSRDFLGTGELFF. As DNA, the CDR3 is TGTGCCAGTAGTCGGGACTTCTTGGGGACCGGGGAGCTGTTTTTT.

This chain joins TRBV9 and TRBJ2-2; 10 bases match TRBD2. The CDR3 spans 15 residues. V lost 1 base to trimming and J lost 6 bases; unmatched junction nucleotides: 3. Germline lookup yields CDR1 SGDLS and CDR2 YYNGEE. Written as DNA, the CDR3 is TGTGCCAGCAGCGTACGGACTAGCGGAGCCGGGGAGCTGTTTTTT. Its translation: CASSVRTSGAGELFF.

This chain uses TRBV29-1 with TRBJ1-1; D ambiguous. With 6 bases removed from V and 3 bases from J, the gap between germline ends came to 23 bases. This CDR3 contains 16 residues. Germline V lookup: CDR1 SQVTM, CDR2 ANQGSEA. CDR3 nucleotide sequence: TGCAGCGTCCCGGGCTATTTCAGCTCAAGGGACACTGAAGCTTTCTTT. Residues: CSVPGYFSSRDTEAFF.

Details on this clone: One end of the junction does not line up with germline, which may come from a read error. The chain recombines TRBV29-1 with TRBJ1-3; D unresolved. The CDR3 contains 12 residues. Germline assignment: CDR1 SQVTM and CDR2 ANQGSEA. The chain's CDR3 is CSAERGGNTIYF. In DNA form, the CDR3 reads TGCAGCGCTGAACGTGGAGGAAACACCATATATTTT. Full variable domain (outside the CDR3, taken from reference TRBV29-1 and TRBJ1-3): SAVISQKPSRDICQRGTSLTIQCQVDSQVTMMFWYRQQPGQSLTLIATANQGSEATYESGFVIDKFPISRPNLTFSTLTVSNMSPEDSSIYLCSAERGGNTIYFGEGSWLTVV.

This chain uses TRBV4-2 with TRBJ1-2; 10 bases are shared with TRBD1. Germline loops: CDR1 LGHNA, CDR2 YNFKEQ. There are 16 residues in the CDR3. The J segment lost 8 bases and the V segment lost 5 bases, leaving 14 bases of the junction unmatched. CDR3 nucleotide sequence: TGTGCCAGCAGCGTTTCACCCGGGACAGGGGCGGAGGGCTACACCTTC. As protein: CASSVSPGTGAEGYTF.

The chain couples TRBV6-5 to TRBJ1-2; D call uncertain. Per germline, CDR1 MNHEY and CDR2 SVGAGI. Trimming shortened V by 8 bases and J by 2 bases, and 12 bases separated the two germline ends. This CDR3 has 13 residues. The CDR3 bases are TGTGCCAGCGGCCTGGGTTTAAACTATGGCTACACCTTC. Amino acids: CASGLGLNYGYTF.

This chain links TRBV4-2 with TRBJ2-7, with a tentative D call TRBD2 (6 bases). This CDR3 has 15 amino acids. V shed 1 base and J shed 4 bases, with 14 bases lying between them. Germline V gene data show CDR1 as LGHNA and CDR2 as YNFKEQ. The CDR3 coding sequence is TGTGCCAGCAGCCAAGTTCGGCGGGACGGGTACGAGCAGTACTTC. Its protein product is CASSQVRRDGYEQYF.

The sample holds a few counts of this clone. V is TRBV7-9 and J is TRBJ2-5; D unresolved. Per the germline V gene, CDR1 is SEHNR and CDR2 is FQNEAQ (reference sequence). Trimming took 1 base from V and 3 from J, leaving 12 bases between them. The CDR3 covers 15 residues. In DNA, the CDR3 is TGTGCCAGCAGCTTAGTTTCGGCCGGCGAAGAGACCCAGTACTTC. Translation: CASSLVSAGEETQYF.